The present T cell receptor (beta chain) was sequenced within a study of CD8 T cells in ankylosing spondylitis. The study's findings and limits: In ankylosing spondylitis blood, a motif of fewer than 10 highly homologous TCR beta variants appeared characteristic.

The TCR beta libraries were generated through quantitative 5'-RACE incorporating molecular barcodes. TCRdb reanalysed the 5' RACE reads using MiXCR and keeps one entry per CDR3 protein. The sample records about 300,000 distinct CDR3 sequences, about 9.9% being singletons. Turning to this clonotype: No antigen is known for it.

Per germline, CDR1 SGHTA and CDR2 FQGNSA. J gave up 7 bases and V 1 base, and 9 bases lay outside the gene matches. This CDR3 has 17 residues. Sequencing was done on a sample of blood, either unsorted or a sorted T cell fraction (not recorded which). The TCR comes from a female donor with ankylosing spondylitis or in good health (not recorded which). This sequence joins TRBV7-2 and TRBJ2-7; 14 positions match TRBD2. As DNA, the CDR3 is TGTGCCAGCAGCTTAGGAAGACTAGCGGGAGGGCCAGGGGAGCAGTACTTC. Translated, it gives CASSLGRLAGGPGEQYF.